This entry features one T cell receptor beta chain sequence. Its antigen is currently unknown. The data derive from a study of early T cells in non-severe SARS-CoV-2 infection. Trimming stripped 1 base from V and 8 bases from J, with 12 bases between. Germline lookup yields CDR1 SNHLY and CDR2 FYNNEI. The CDR3 is 14 amino acids. TCRdb analysed the 5' RACE reads with MiXCR anew, one entry per CDR3 protein. The data show about 130,000 distinct CDR3 sequences, more than 12% seen once. Whole-study findings and limits: Sequences matched to VDJdb favored anti-spike CD8 responses, while private and CD4 specificities were missed.

The receptor was derived from an adult who was a healthcare worker with PCR-confirmed SARS-CoV-2 infection or an uninfected control (not recorded which). The chain is built from TRBV2 and TRBJ2-1, with D possibly TRBD2 on 6 matching bases. The sequencing sample was made of whole blood. The CDR3 region has the DNA TGTGCCAGCAGTGAAGAGGAGGGCAGCTATGAGCAGTTCTTC. Translation gives CASSEEEGSYEQFF.